What follows describes a single TCR beta chain. Its antigen is still unknown. Nothing much larger sits one base from this clone, and base qualities are not available. The method was PCR. The data were produced on an Illumina HiSeq 4000. High-throughput sequencing was used to profile the CDR3 region of the TCR beta-chain in every patient. On the study's bioinformatics: CDR3 differences across clinicopathological groups were used to build a classifier for discriminating distant-metastatic papillary thyroid cancer patients. To measure repertoire diversity the researchers used the Shannon index, while the Morisita-Horn index served to gauge how similar the tumor and blood repertoires were. TCRdb reanalyzed the raw reads on its own, using fastp at Q25 for trimming and MiXCR for clone calling, and kept in-frame beta chains. In this record, the V and J calls reflect TCRdb's handling and not the investigators' own analysis. The sample data list around 52,000 clones, and 25% to 30% of these were observed just once. The ten largest clones capture 15% of the sample.

This specimen belongs to a study of metastatic and nonmetastatic thyroid tumors (dated by TCRdb to 2020 to 2022). In the study overall: Repertoires from peripheral blood and from tumor or nodule tissue samples of malignant and benign thyroid patients were compared. General study outcomes and caveats: In both blood and tumor samples, malignant tumors were reported to have significantly higher TCR beta diversity than benign nodules.

Based on the germline V gene (reference sequence), the CDR1 and CDR2 sequences are SGHKS and YYEKEE. Ends trimmed: V by 2 bases, J by 3 bases; bases unmatched to a gene: 7. The CDR3 covers 15 residues, taking in both the cysteine and the phenylalanine. The CDR3 DNA has 45 bases and is translated from base 1. No patient had received any treatment before thyroid surgery. Using T-cell receptor beta sequencing, the researchers looked back retrospectively at clinical samples from patients, gathered between the early 2010s and the late 2010s. Material for sequencing was blood. This chain is built from TRBV5-5 and TRBJ1-2; a stretch of 7 junction bases matches TRBD1. This receptor was identified in a female donor with papillary thyroid cancer or a benign thyroid nodule (not recorded which). Some clones in this sample may be carry-over from other donors' samples. The sequence in DNA is TGTGCCAGCAGCTTACTAGCAGGGGGGGACTATGGCTACACCTTC. The resulting protein is CASSLLAGGDYGYTF.